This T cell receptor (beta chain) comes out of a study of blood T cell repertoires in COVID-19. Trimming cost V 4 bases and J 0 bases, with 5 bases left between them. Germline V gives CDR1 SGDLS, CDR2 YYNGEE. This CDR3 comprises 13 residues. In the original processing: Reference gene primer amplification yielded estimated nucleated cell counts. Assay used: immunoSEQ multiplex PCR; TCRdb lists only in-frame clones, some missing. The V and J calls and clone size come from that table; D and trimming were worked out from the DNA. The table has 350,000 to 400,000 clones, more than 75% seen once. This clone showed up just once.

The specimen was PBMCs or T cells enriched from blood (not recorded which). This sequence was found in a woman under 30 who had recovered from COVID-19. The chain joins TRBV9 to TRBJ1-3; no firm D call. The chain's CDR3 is CASSRSSGNTIYF. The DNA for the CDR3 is TGTGCCAGCAGCCGGAGCTCTGGAAACACCATATATTTT.